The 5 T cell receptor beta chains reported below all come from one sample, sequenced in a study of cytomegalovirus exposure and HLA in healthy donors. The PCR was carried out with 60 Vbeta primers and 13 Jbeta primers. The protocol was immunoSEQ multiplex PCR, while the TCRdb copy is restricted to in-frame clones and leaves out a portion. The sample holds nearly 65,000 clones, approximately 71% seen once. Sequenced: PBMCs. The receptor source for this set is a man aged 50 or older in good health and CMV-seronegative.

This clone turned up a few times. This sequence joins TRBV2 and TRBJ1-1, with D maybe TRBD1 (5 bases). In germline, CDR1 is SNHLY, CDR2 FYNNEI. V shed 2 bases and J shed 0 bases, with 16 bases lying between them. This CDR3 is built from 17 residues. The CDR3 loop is CASSERQKLLMNTEAFF. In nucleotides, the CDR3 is TGTGCCAGCAGTGAACGACAGAAACTTTTAATGAACACTGAAGCTTTCTTT.

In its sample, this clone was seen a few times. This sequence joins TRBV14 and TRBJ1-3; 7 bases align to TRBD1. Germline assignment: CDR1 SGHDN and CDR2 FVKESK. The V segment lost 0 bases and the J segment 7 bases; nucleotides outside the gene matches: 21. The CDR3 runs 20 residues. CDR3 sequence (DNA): TGTGCCAGCAGCCAAGAGGGGGACAGAGGACAGATACAGATCGGGAACACCATATATTTT. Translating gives CASSQEGDRGQIQIGNTIYF.

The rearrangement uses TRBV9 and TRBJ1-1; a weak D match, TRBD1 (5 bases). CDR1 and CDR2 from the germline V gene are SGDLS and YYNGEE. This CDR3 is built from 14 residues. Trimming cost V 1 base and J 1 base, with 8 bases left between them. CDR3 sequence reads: CASSVRQSNTEAFF. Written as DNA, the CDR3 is TGTGCCAGCAGCGTAAGACAGTCGAACACTGAAGCTTTCTTT.

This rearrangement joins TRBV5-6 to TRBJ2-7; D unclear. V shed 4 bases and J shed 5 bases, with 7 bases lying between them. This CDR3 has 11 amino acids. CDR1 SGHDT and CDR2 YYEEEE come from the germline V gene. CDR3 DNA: TGTGCCAGCAGCCAGGTTGACGAGCAGTACTTC. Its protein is CASSQVDEQYF.

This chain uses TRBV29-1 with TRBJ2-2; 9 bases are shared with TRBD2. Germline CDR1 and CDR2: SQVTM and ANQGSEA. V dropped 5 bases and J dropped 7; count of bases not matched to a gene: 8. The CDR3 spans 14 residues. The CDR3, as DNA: TGCAGCGTTCAAGCGGGGGGAGGAGTCGGGGAGCTGTTTTTT. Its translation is CSVQAGGGVGELFF.